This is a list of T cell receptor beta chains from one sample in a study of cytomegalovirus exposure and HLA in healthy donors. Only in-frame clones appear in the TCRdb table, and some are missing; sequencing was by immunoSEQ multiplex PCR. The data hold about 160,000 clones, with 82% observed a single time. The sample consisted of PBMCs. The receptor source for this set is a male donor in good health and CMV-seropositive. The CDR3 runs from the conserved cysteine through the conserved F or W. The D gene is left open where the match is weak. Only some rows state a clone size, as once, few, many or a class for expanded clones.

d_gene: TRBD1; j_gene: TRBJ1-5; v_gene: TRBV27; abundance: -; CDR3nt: TGTGCCAGCAGTTACAGGGGAGTCCAGCCCCAGCATTTT; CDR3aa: CASSYRGVQPQHF
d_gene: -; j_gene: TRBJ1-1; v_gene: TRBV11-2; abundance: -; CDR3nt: TGTGCCAGCAGCTTAGACAGGGTAATGAACACTGAAGCTTTCTTT; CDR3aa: CASSLDRVMNTEAFF
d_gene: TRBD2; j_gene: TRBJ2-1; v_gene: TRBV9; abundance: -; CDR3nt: TGTGCCAGCAGCGTAGGACTAGCGGGAGACCCTGAGCAGTTCTTC; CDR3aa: CASSVGLAGDPEQFF
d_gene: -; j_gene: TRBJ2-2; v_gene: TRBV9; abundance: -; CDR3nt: TGTGCCAGCAGCGTAGGGCGGCCGGGTACCGGGGAGCTGTTTTTT; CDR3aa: CASSVGRPGTGELFF
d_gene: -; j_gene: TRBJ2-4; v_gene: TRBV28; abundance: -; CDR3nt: TGTGCCAGCAGTATATTGGGGGGGCAAAACAGTCAGTACTTC; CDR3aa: CASSILGGQNSQYF
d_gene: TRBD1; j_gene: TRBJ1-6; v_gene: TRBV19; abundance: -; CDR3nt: TGTGCCAGTAGGAGCCGCGGGACAGCCGGAAATTCACCCCTCCACTTT; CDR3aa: CASRSRGTAGNSPLHF
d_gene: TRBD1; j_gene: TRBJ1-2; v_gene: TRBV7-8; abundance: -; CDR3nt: TGTGCCAGCAGCTTAGACCCGGGACAGGGGAGCTATGGCTACACCTTC; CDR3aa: CASSLDPGQGSYGYTF
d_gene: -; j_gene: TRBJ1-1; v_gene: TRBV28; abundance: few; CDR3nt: TGTGCCAGCCCTAGCGGGGACACCGGGGGAGGAAACACTGAAGCTTTCTTT; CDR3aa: CASPSGDTGGGNTEAFF
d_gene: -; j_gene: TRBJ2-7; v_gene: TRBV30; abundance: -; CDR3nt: TGTGCCTGGAGTGTATCCAGGGCCTACGAGCAGTACTTC; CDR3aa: CAWSVSRAYEQYF
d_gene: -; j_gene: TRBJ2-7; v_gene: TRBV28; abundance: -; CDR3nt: TGTGCCAGCAGTTCCCCCCTCCCTTACGAGCAGTACTTC; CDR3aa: CASSSPLPYEQYF
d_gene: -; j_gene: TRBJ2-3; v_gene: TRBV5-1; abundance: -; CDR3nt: TGCGCCAGCAGCTCGAGGGAGAGCACAGATACGCAGTATTTT; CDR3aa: CASSSRESTDTQYF
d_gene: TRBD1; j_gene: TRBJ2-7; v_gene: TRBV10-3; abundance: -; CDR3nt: TGTGCCATCAATAACCAGGGGGACGAGCAGTACTTC; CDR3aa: CAINNQGDEQYF
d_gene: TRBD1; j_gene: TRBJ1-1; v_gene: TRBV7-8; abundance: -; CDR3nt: TGTGCCAGCAGCATGGACAGGGATCGGGCTTTCTTT; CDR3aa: CASSMDRDRAFF
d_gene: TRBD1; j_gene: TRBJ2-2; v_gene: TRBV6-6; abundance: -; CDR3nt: TGTGCCAGCAGTTACCTGGGACAGGGCCGGGGGGGGGAGCTGTTTTTT; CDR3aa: CASSYLGQGRGGELFF
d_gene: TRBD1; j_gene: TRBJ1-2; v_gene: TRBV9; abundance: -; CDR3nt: TGTGCCAGCAGCGTAGAGCAGGGGGCATATGGCTACACCTTC; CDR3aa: CASSVEQGAYGYTF
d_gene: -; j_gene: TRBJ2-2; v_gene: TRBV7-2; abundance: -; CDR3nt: TGTGCCAGCAGCTTAGTGCTCGGTCTTGGCGGGGAGCTGTTTTTT; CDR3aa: CASSLVLGLGGELFF
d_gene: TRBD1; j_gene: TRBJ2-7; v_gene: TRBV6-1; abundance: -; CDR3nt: TGTGCCAGCAGTTTCCCCCGACAGGGGCGGTACGAGCAGTACTTC; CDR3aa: CASSFPRQGRYEQYF
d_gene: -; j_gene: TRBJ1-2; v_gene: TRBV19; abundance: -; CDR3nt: TGTGCCAGTAGTACCGACAGTAACTATGGCTACACCTTC; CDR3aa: CASSTDSNYGYTF
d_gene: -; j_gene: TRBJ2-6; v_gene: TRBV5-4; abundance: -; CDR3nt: TGTGCCAGCAGTACCCCGGCAGGGGCCCGGGCGGATGGGGCCAACGTCCTGACTTTC; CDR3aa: CASSTPAGARADGANVLTF
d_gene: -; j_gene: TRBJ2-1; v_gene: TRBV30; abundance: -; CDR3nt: TGTGCCTGGAGGGGGCCTCTGAACTACAATGAGCAGTTCTTC; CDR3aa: CAWRGPLNYNEQFF
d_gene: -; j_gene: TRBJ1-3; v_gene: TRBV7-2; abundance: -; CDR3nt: TGTGCCAGCAGCTTAAGGGGTCAAGGAAACACCATATATTTT; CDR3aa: CASSLRGQGNTIYF
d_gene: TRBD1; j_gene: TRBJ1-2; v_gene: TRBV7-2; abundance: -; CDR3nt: TGTGCCAGCAGCTTAGTGGGGACAGGGGGTGGCTACACCTTC; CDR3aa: CASSLVGTGGGYTF
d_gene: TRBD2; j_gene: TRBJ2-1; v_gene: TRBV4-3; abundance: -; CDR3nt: TGCGCCAGCAGCCAAGGAATACTAGCGGGAGCCCGGGGTGAGCAGTTCTTC; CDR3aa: CASSQGILAGARGEQFF
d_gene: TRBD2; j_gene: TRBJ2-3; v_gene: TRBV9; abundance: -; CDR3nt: TGTGCCAGCAGCGTTTTCCGGGGAGGGGCAGATACGCAGTATTTT; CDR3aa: CASSVFRGGADTQYF
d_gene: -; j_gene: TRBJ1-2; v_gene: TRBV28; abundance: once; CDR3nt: TGTGCCACCCGGGCGGGTAGCTATGGCTACACCTTC; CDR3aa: CATRAGSYGYTF
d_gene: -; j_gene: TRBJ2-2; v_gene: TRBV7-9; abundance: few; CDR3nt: TGTGCCAGCAGCTTAGAGGAAGCGGCCGGGGAGCTGTTTTTT; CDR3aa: CASSLEEAAGELFF
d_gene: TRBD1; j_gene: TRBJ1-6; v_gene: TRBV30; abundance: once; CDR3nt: TGTGCCTGGAGTGGCACAGGGGATTCACCCCTCCACTTT; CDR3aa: CAWSGTGDSPLHF
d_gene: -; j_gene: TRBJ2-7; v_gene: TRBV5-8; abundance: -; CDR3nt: TGTGCCACCACTTGGGGGAGGTTTGGAATGGGGGAGCAGTACTTC; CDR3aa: CATTWGRFGMGEQYF
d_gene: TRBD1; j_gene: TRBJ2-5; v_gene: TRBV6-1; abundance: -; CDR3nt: TGTGCCAGCAGGAAGGGACAGGGGCAAGAGACCCAGTACTTC; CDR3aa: CASRKGQGQETQYF
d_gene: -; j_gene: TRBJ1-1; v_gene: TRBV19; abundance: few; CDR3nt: TGTGCCAGTAGTATGGCGTACGTCAGGGCGAACACTGAAGCTTTCTTT; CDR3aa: CASSMAYVRANTEAFF
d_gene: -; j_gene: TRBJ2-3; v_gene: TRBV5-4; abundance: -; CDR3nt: TGTGCCAGCAGCTTGAGCCATTTAGCGTCAGATACGCAGTATTTT; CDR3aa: CASSLSHLASDTQYF
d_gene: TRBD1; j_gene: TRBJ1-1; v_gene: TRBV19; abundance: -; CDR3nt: TGTGCCAGTAGTATGGGACAGATTCAAACTAACACTGAAGCTTTCTTT; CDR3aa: CASSMGQIQTNTEAFF
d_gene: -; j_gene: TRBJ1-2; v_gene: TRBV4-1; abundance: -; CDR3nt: TGCGCCAGCAGCCAAGCAACAGGAGATGGCTACACCTTC; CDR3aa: CASSQATGDGYTF
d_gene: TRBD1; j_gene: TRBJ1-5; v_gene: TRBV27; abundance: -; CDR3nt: TGTGCCAGCGGATTACAGGGGCCAGGTCAGCCCCAGCATTTT; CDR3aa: CASGLQGPGQPQHF
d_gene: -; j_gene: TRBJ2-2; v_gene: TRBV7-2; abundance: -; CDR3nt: TGTGCCAGCAGCGCCCTGGCGGGGGCGAGCACCGGGGAGCTGTTTTTT; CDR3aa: CASSALAGASTGELFF
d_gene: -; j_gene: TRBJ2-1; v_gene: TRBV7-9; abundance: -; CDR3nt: TGTGCCAGCAGCGGCCAGGGGCCATACAATGAGCAGTTCTTC; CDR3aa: CASSGQGPYNEQFF
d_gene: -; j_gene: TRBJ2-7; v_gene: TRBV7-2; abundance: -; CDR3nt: TGTGCCAGCAGACCTGTAGGACTCCATGTCAGATCCTACGAGCAGTACTTC; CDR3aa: CASRPVGLHVRSYEQYF
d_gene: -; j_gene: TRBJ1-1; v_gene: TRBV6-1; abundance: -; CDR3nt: TGTGCCAGCCCCCCCGACAGGTCAAACACTGAAGCTTTCTTT; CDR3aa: CASPPDRSNTEAFF
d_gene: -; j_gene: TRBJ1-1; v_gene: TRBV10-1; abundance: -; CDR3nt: TGCGCCAGCAGAGTACCCCCTTTGACTGACACTGAAGCTTTCTTT; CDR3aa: CASRVPPLTDTEAFF
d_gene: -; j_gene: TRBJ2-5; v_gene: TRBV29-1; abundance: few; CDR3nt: TGCAGCGTTATCACCAGGAGCGGTTCCCAAGAGACCCAGTACTTC; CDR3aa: CSVITRSGSQETQYF
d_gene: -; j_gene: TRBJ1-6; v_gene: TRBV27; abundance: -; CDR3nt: TGTGCCAGCAGTTTAAGGGACACCAGTCTCTGGTCACCCCTCCACTTT; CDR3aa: CASSLRDTSLWSPLHF
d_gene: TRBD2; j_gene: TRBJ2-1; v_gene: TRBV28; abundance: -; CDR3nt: TGTGCCAGCAGTTTTCTTTCACAGGGACTAGCGGGAACTTTAATCTCCTACAATGAGCAGTTCTTC; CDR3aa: CASSFLSQGLAGTLISYNEQFF
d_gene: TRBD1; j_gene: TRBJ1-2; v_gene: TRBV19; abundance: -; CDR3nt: TGTGCCAGTAGTATCGGGACAGGAGTATTCTATGGCTACACCTTC; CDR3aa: CASSIGTGVFYGYTF